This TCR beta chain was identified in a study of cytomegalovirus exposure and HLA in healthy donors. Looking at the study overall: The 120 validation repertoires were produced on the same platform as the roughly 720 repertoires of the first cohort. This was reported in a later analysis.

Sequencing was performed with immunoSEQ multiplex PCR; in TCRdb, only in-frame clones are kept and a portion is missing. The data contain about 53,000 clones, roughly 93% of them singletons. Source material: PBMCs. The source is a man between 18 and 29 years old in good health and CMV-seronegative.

The CDR3 loop reads CASSVAGGGYEQYF. The DNA of the CDR3 is TGTGCCAGCAGCGTCGCAGGGGGCGGATACGAGCAGTACTTC. The chain is built from TRBV9 and TRBJ2-7, with TRBD1 matching over 8 bases. The V gene's germline CDR1 is SGDLS and CDR2 YYNGEE. Trimming at V came to 2 bases and at J to 4 bases, leaving 5 bases not matched to a gene. CDR3 length equals 14 residues.